This passage covers 30 T cell receptor beta chains from one sample sequenced in a study of blood T cells in healthy people across ages. Combining a sample-barcoded 5' primer with a J-beta primer mix, a second PCR ran for 7 to 11 cycles. TCRdb fed the 5' RACE reads into MiXCR, producing one record per CDR3 protein. The table shows 1.5 million to 2 million distinct CDR3 sequences, with about 50% occurring only once. The specimen was blood. These receptors were taken from a middle-aged woman in good health.

This clonotype showed up just a few times. The chain joins TRBV6-1 to TRBJ2-5, with a possible D match to TRBD1 (6 bases). The CDR3 runs to 17 residues. CDR1 and CDR2 from the germline V gene are MNHNS and SASEGT. Between the trimmed V and J ends, which lost 7 bases and 5 bases, there was a span of 26 bases. CDR3 in amino acids: CASNRGRGVDGWETQYF. The CDR3 nucleotides are TGTGCCAGCAATAGAGGCAGGGGTGTAGACGGTTGGGAGACCCAGTACTTC.

CDR3 region: CASSLGRRASGGPTYEQYF. The CDR3 DNA reads as TGTGCCAGCAGCTTAGGGAGGAGGGCTAGCGGGGGCCCTACCTACGAGCAGTACTTC. The rearrangement links TRBV7-6 to TRBJ2-4; 10 bases align to TRBD2. With the DNA end fitting TRBJ2-7 better, the J assignment may be wrong. The CDR3 loop spans 19 amino acids. Germline CDR1 reads SGHVS; CDR2 reads FNYEAQ.

This chain uses TRBV3-1 with TRBJ2-3; unclear D gene. V was clipped by 1 base and J by 5 bases, with 7 bases between them. The CDR3 is made up of 13 amino acids. CDR1 and CDR2 from the germline V gene are LGHDT and YNNKEL (reference sequence). The CDR3 reads CASSQVQIDTQYF. The CDR3 bases are TGTGCCAGCAGCCAAGTTCAGATAGATACGCAGTATTTT.

This chain joins TRBV20-1 and TRBJ2-3, with 7 bases identical to TRBD1. Germline V lookup: CDR1 DFQATT, CDR2 SNEGSKA (reference sequence). V gave up 8 bases and J gave up 3 bases; unmatched junction bases: 23. This CDR3 is 18 amino acids long. The CDR3 region is CSPTMLDLRAGGTDTQYF. CDR3 bases: TGCAGTCCAACGATGCTAGATCTTCGGGCAGGGGGAACAGATACGCAGTATTTT.

This clonotype was detected many times. J is TRBJ2-5 and V is TRBV7-2; no firm D call. Germline V gene sequence: CDR1 SGHTA, CDR2 FQGNSA. V was trimmed by 1 base and J by 5 bases, leaving 5 bases between them. This CDR3 has 12 residues. The CDR3 reads CASSLDWETQYF. The DNA for the CDR3 is TGTGCCAGCAGCTTAGACTGGGAGACCCAGTACTTC.

This clonotype showed up many times. The CDR3 loop is CASSLTSGGGETQYF. The CDR3, as DNA: TGTGCCAGCAGCTTAACTAGCGGGGGCGGGGAGACCCAGTACTTC. V gene TRBV7-2 combines with J gene TRBJ2-5; 11 nucleotides align to TRBD2. The CDR3 runs to 15 residues. CDR1 and CDR2 (germline): SGHTA, FQGNSA. Losses at the gene ends were 2 bases for V and 5 bases for J; bases not matched to a gene: 4.

For the CDR3, the DNA is TGTGCCAGCAGCTTGTCCTTGGGAGCCAAAAACATTCAGTACTTC. This sequence encodes CASSLSLGAKNIQYF. The V call is TRBV7-9, the J call TRBJ2-4; D uncertain. Trimming cost V 3 bases and J 0 bases, with 9 bases left between them. The CDR3 consists of 15 residues. In germline, CDR1 is SEHNR, CDR2 FQNEAQ (reference sequence).

In this sample, this clonotype turned up many times. The rearrangement links TRBV6-2 or TRBV6-3 to TRBJ2-5; 10 positions match TRBD2. The J call may be faulty, since TRBJ2-7 better matches the DNA end. CDR1 and CDR2 (germline): MNHEY, SVGEGT. The CDR3 loop spans 12 amino acids. The CDR3 sequence: CASSRTSGEQYF. CDR3 DNA: TGTGCCAGCAGCAGGACTAGCGGCGAGCAGTACTTC.

The chain joins TRBV9 to TRBJ1-2; D remains ambiguous. V gave up 3 bases and J gave up 9 bases, with 9 bases separating them. The CDR3 is 11 amino acids. In germline, CDR1 is SGDLS, CDR2 YYNGEE. CDR3 nucleotides: TGTGCCAGCAGCGCTACGGCCCGCTACACCTTC. Encoded protein: CASSATARYTF.

CDR3 DNA sequence: TGTGCCAGCAGCTTAAATATTAGGTCTGAAGCTTTCTTT. Translating it yields CASSLNIRSEAFF. The V gene is TRBV7-3, the J gene TRBJ1-1; unclear D gene. Per germline, CDR1 SGHTA and CDR2 FQGTGA. This CDR3 contains 13 residues. Trimming left V 1 base short and J 6 bases short, with 9 bases between.

The V and J genes are TRBV6-6 and TRBJ2-7; TRBD1 agrees at 11 bases. The V gene's germline CDR1 is MNHNY and CDR2 SVGAGI (reference sequence). The CDR3 extends over 14 amino acids. V was pared by 6 bases and J by 5 bases, with 6 bases of the junction left unmatched. This CDR3 is CASRRGQGVHEQYF. CDR3 in DNA: TGTGCCAGCAGGCGGGGACAGGGGGTACACGAGCAGTACTTC.

This clonotype occurred a few times. This sequence joins TRBV7-2 and TRBJ2-5; 8 bases align to TRBD1. V shed 5 bases and J 5 bases; nucleotides not matched to a gene: 10. This CDR3 spans 15 amino acids. The germline V gene has CDR1 SGHTA and CDR2 FQGNSA. CDR3 protein: CASSDPRGRWETQYF. CDR3 bases: TGTGCCAGCAGCGACCCCAGGGGGCGGTGGGAGACCCAGTACTTC. Supplemented by reference TRBV7-2 and TRBJ2-5, the full variable domain reads GAGVSQSPSNKVTEKGKDVELRCDPISGHTALYWYRQSLGQGLEFLIYFQGNSAPDKSGLPSDRFSAERTGGSVSTLTIQRTQQEDSAVYLCASSDPRGRWETQYFGPGTRLLVL.

This clonotype turned up a few times. The V gene is TRBV7-9, the J gene TRBJ2-1, with 8 bases fitting TRBD1. This CDR3 has 15 residues. Germline V gene data show CDR1 as SEHNR and CDR2 as FQNEAQ (reference sequence). J lost 4 bases, V lost 6 bases, and 8 bases had no gene match. The CDR3: CASRRPRGHYNEQFF. The DNA for the CDR3 is TGTGCCAGCAGACGCCCCAGGGGGCATTACAATGAGCAGTTCTTC.

Only a few counts were recorded for this clonotype. This chain joins TRBV6-6 and TRBJ2-1; D is perhaps TRBD2 (7 bases). V was pared by 6 bases and J by 1 base, with 13 bases between. The CDR3 runs 15 residues. Germline V gene data show CDR1 as MNHNY and CDR2 as SVGAGI (reference sequence). CDR3 in DNA: TGTGCCAGCAGGATAGGGGGGGGGTCCTACAATGAGCAGTTCTTC. Protein product: CASRIGGGSYNEQFF.

In this sample, this clonotype turned up a few times. The chain couples TRBV5-1 to TRBJ1-2, with TRBD1 matching 9 bases. CDR1 SGHRS and CDR2 YFSETQ come from the germline V gene. V gave up 3 bases and J gave up 6 bases; unmatched junction bases: 15. The CDR3 totals 17 residues. The CDR3 nucleotides read TGCGCCAGCAGCTCGTTTAATTCACCCAGGACAGGGGATGGCTACACCTTC. This translates into CASSSFNSPRTGDGYTF.

This chain connects TRBV2 to TRBJ2-1, with 8 bases identical to TRBD2. There are 16 residues in the CDR3. Germline CDR1 SNHLY, CDR2 FYNNEI. Trimming cost V 7 bases and J 11 bases; bases outside gene matches: 19. CDR3 coding DNA: TGTGCCAGCACCGAAGCCGGCGGGGGGAACCTCGGGCAGCAGTTCTTC. It yields the protein CASTEAGGGNLGQQFF.

V usage is TRBV5-1 and J usage is TRBJ2-3; TRBD2 aligns across 12 bases. V was pared by 4 bases and J by 0 bases, with 6 bases of the junction left unmatched. This CDR3 contains 17 residues. The germline gives CDR1 SGHRS, CDR2 YFSETQ. The DNA for the CDR3 is TGCGCCAGCAGCCCCGGACTAGCGGGGCTGAGCACAGATACGCAGTATTTT. It yields the protein CASSPGLAGLSTDTQYF.

This clonotype was observed a few times. This chain connects TRBV5-5 to TRBJ2-3; 11 bases align to TRBD1. Germline V gives CDR1 SGHKS, CDR2 YYEKEE (reference sequence). The ends lost 3 bases at V and 2 bases at J; junction bases unmatched: 2. CDR3 length equals 15 residues. CDR3 sequence: CASSWDRGSTDTQYF. DNA for the CDR3: TGTGCCAGCAGCTGGGACAGGGGGTCCACAGATACGCAGTATTTT.

This clonotype was detected a few times. This sequence may be a read error, since a much larger clone differs from it by one base. V and J are TRBV7-9 and TRBJ1-2; 8 nucleotides line up with TRBD1. Germline-derived CDR1 and CDR2 are SEHNR and FQNEAQ (reference sequence). V lost 5 bases, J lost 3 bases, and 2 bases stayed unmatched. The length of the CDR3 is 13 residues. CDR3 residues: CASSTDRDYGYTF. In DNA, the CDR3 is TGTGCCAGCAGCACGGACAGGGACTATGGCTACACCTTC.

The chain links TRBV11-2 to TRBJ2-1, with TRBD2 identical over 9 bases. Germline values: CDR1 SGHAT, CDR2 FQNNGV. This CDR3 is 21 amino acids long. Trimming took 5 bases from V and 0 from J; bases not matched to a gene: 20. CDR3 bases: TGTGCCAGCAGCCCGGAAGAGGCGGGGGGGCTGGTGAGAAGCTCCTACAATGAGCAGTTCTTC. Encoded protein: CASSPEEAGGLVRSSYNEQFF.

V gene TRBV2 combines with J gene TRBJ1-2; no reliable D call. CDR1 SNHLY and CDR2 FYNNEI come from the germline V gene. The CDR3 extends over 15 amino acids. V shed 8 bases and J shed 2 bases, with 18 bases lying between them. As DNA, the CDR3 is TGTGCCAGCTTGGTCGGCCCGGGGTTGAACTATGGCTACACCTTC. Translating it yields CASLVGPGLNYGYTF. The whole variable domain, filled in from reference TRBV2 and TRBJ1-2, reads EPEVTQTPSHQVTQMGQEVILRCVPISNHLYFYWYRQILGQKVEFLVSFYNNEISEKSEIFDDQFSVERPDGSNFTLKIRSTKLEDSAMYFCASLVGPGLNYGYTFGSGTRLTVV.

The chain combines TRBV20-1 with TRBJ1-4; TRBD1 aligns across 9 bases. Looked up from germline, CDR1 is DFQATT and CDR2 is SNEGSKA (reference sequence). This CDR3 comprises 14 residues. V lost 6 bases and J lost 8; bases outside the gene matches: 10. The CDR3 spells CSAPRGTGREKLFF. CDR3 DNA: TGCAGTGCCCCCCGCGGGACAGGGAGAGAAAAACTGTTTTTT.

This rearrangement joins TRBV20-1 to TRBJ2-6; D perhaps matches TRBD1 (5 bases). V gave up 1 base and J gave up 0 bases, with 10 bases separating them. Germline loops: CDR1 DFQATT, CDR2 SNEGSKA (reference sequence). The CDR3 runs to 16 residues. The CDR3 loop reads CSARGGVVSGANVLTF. The CDR3 DNA is TGCAGTGCTAGAGGGGGCGTAGTCTCTGGGGCCAACGTCCTGACTTTC.

The sample holds a few counts of this clonotype. The chain recombines TRBV15 with TRBJ2-1; D is ambiguous. The CDR3 length is 11 residues. Per the germline V gene, CDR1 is LNHNV and CDR2 is YYDKDF (reference sequence). The V gene lost 5 bases and the J gene lost 7 bases, with 6 bases spanning the gap. The CDR3 spells CATSDGNEQFF. The CDR3 DNA reads TGTGCCACCAGCGATGGGAATGAGCAGTTCTTC.

V and J are TRBV24-1 and TRBJ2-7, with TRBD1 matching 9 bases. J gave up 5 bases and V 4 bases, and 5 bases lay outside the gene matches. CDR3 length: 14 amino acids. Germline V lookup: CDR1 KGHDR, CDR2 SFDVKD. The DNA of the CDR3 is TGTGCCACCAGTGACCGCACAGGGGGCAACGAGCAGTACTTC. Protein: CATSDRTGGNEQYF.

This clonotype has a handful of counts. CDR3 sequence reads: CATSRDLQGREGFGGQPQHF. The DNA for the CDR3 is TGTGCCACCAGCAGAGATTTACAGGGAAGAGAGGGCTTTGGAGGTCAGCCCCAGCATTTT. The rearrangement joins TRBV15 to TRBJ1-5; D might be TRBD1 (6 bases). The CDR3 is made up of 20 amino acids. Germline V gives CDR1 LNHNV, CDR2 YYDKDF (reference sequence). V lost 0 bases, J lost 6 bases, and 27 bases lay in between. Supplemented by reference TRBV15 and TRBJ1-5, the full variable domain reads DAMVIQNPRYQVTQFGKPVTLSCSQTLNHNVMYWYQQKSSQAPKLLFHYYDKDFNNEADTPDNFQSRRPNTSFCFLDIRSPGLGDTAMYLCATSRDLQGREGFGGQPQHFGDGTRLSIL.

This clonotype has a handful of counts. The V and J genes are TRBV18 and TRBJ1-1; D is undetermined. CDR1 and CDR2 (germline): KGHSH, LQKENI. V shed 2 bases and J shed 1 base, with 8 bases lying between them. This CDR3 is 14 amino acids long. The CDR3 DNA follows: TGTGCCAGCTCACCAACCCGACAGAACACTGAAGCTTTCTTT. Translated, it gives CASSPTRQNTEAFF.

This chain links TRBV10-1 with TRBJ2-7; TRBD2 matches at 9 bases. Germline V lookup: CDR1 WNHNN, CDR2 SYGVQD (reference sequence). J was trimmed by 7 bases and V by 8 bases; bases with no gene match: 9. This CDR3 has 13 residues. CDR3 in DNA: TGCGCCAGCTCCGCTAGCGGGGCGGGGGAGCAGTACTTC. It specifies CASSASGAGEQYF.

CDR3 region: CASIQAGEQYF. CDR3 DNA: TGTGCCAGCATACAGGCCGGCGAGCAGTACTTC. The gene calls are TRBV6-5 and TRBJ2-7; tentative D call: TRBD1 (5 bases). The CDR3 totals 11 residues. Germline V lookup: CDR1 MNHEY, CDR2 SVGAGI. Trimming stripped 7 bases from V and 6 bases from J, with 10 bases between.

The gene calls are TRBV4-3 and TRBJ1-6; D remains unclear. This CDR3 is built from 17 residues. Germline lookup yields CDR1 LGHNA and CDR2 YSLEER. V lost 0 bases and J 0 bases, leaving 9 bases between the germline ends. CDR3 DNA sequence: TGCGCCAGCAGCCAAGAAGCGGCTAGCTCCTATAATTCACCCCTCCACTTT. This encodes CASSQEAASSYNSPLHF.